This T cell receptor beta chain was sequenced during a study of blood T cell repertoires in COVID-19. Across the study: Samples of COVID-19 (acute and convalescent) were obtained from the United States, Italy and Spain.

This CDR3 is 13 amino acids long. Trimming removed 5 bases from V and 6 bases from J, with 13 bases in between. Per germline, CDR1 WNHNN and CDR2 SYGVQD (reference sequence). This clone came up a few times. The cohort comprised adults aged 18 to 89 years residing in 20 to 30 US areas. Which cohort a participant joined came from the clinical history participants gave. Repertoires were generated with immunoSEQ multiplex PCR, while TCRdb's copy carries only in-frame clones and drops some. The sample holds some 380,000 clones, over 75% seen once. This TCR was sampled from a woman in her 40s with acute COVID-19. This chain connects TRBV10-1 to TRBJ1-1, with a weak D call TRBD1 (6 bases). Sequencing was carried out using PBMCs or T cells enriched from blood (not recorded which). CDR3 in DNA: TGCGCCAGCAGTTCTCCGGACAGCCCTGAAGCTTTCTTT. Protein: CASSSPDSPEAFF.